A selection of T cell receptor beta chains follows, all from one sample in a study of HIV-infected children after antiretroviral therapy interruption. TCRdb re-derived calls from the 3' RACE reads in MiXCR, one entry per CDR3 protein. The profile covers more than 35,000 distinct CDR3 sequences, with less than 8.5% appearing a single time and about 0.91% taken by the ten largest. Sequencing was performed on CD45RA+ CD4+ T cells from PBMCs, pooled from several time points, taken from a donor given antiretroviral therapy, either interrupted or continuous. These receptors were collected from a pool of human donors with HIV. Each CDR3 is given with its conserved first and last residue. Part of the rows lack a size; the others show once, few, many or a class for expanded clones.

CDR3 length: 15; V gene: TRBV4-1; clone size: many; J gene: TRBJ1-1; CDR3 protein: CASSGRGQGGTEAFF
CDR3 length: 15; V gene: TRBV20-1; clone size: many; J gene: TRBJ2-1; CDR3 protein: CSASRSSGRRNEQFF
CDR3 length: 15; V gene: TRBV3-1; clone size: many; J gene: TRBJ2-5; CDR3 protein: CASSPGLAGQETQYF
CDR3 length: 18; V gene: TRBV4-1; clone size: many; J gene: TRBJ2-4; CDR3 protein: CASSQDRGVPKGKNIQYF
CDR3 length: 15; V gene: TRBV6-5; clone size: many; J gene: TRBJ1-6; CDR3 protein: CASSSQGAWNSPLHF
CDR3 length: 13; V gene: TRBV5-1; clone size: -; J gene: TRBJ2-5; CDR3 protein: CASSLSGWETQYF
CDR3 length: 12; V gene: TRBV29-1; clone size: many; J gene: TRBJ2-3; CDR3 protein: CSVLGAGDTQYF
CDR3 length: 17; V gene: TRBV11-2; clone size: many; J gene: TRBJ2-7; CDR3 protein: CASSTIFRTGTTYEQYF
CDR3 length: 16; V gene: TRBV7-2; clone size: -; J gene: TRBJ2-7; CDR3 protein: CASSPKGRPGADEQYF
CDR3 length: 16; V gene: TRBV28; clone size: many; J gene: TRBJ1-5; CDR3 protein: CASSLDYGTGNQPQHF
CDR3 length: 8; V gene: TRBV20-1; clone size: once; J gene: TRBJ2-7; CDR3 protein: CSARPWGF
CDR3 length: 11; V gene: TRBV19; clone size: many; J gene: TRBJ2-7; CDR3 protein: CASSIWYEQYF
CDR3 length: 15; V gene: TRBV27; clone size: -; J gene: TRBJ1-2; CDR3 protein: CASSLQGQGRSGYTF
CDR3 length: 16; V gene: TRBV12-3/TRBV12-4; clone size: few; J gene: TRBJ2-3; CDR3 protein: CASSPNRGTGTDTQYF
CDR3 length: 13; V gene: TRBV12-3/TRBV12-4; clone size: many; J gene: TRBJ2-7; CDR3 protein: CASSPTGYHEQYF
CDR3 length: 12; V gene: TRBV28; clone size: few; J gene: TRBJ2-7; CDR3 protein: CASREGFSEQYF
CDR3 length: 13; V gene: TRBV3-1; clone size: many; J gene: TRBJ2-1; CDR3 protein: CASRRDPGSEQFF
CDR3 length: 13; V gene: TRBV12-3/TRBV12-4; clone size: -; J gene: TRBJ1-5; CDR3 protein: CASTLGANQPQHF
CDR3 length: 13; V gene: TRBV4-1; clone size: -; J gene: TRBJ2-1; CDR3 protein: CASSQLGGNEQFF
CDR3 length: 16; V gene: TRBV20-1; clone size: many; J gene: TRBJ1-1; CDR3 protein: CSARFRGLVGNTEAFF
CDR3 length: 13; V gene: TRBV29-1; clone size: many; J gene: TRBJ1-1; CDR3 protein: CSVDRRKNTEAFF
CDR3 length: 16; V gene: TRBV27; clone size: few; J gene: TRBJ2-2; CDR3 protein: CASSPRVTPNTGELFF
CDR3 length: 14; V gene: TRBV11-1; clone size: many; J gene: TRBJ2-5; CDR3 protein: CASALGQPQETQYF
CDR3 length: 17; V gene: TRBV4-2; clone size: many; J gene: TRBJ2-7; CDR3 protein: CASSKDPLASGKYEQYF
CDR3 length: 15; V gene: TRBV7-8; clone size: medium-sized; J gene: TRBJ2-3; CDR3 protein: CASSLANQGRGTQYF
CDR3 length: 13; V gene: TRBV19; clone size: many; J gene: TRBJ1-5; CDR3 protein: CASSPRVGQPQHF
CDR3 length: 14; V gene: TRBV24-1; clone size: many; J gene: TRBJ2-3; CDR3 protein: CATSDFASADTQYF
CDR3 length: 11; V gene: TRBV11-2; clone size: many; J gene: TRBJ1-2; CDR3 protein: CASSPRRGYTF
CDR3 length: 17; V gene: TRBV7-8; clone size: many; J gene: TRBJ1-3; CDR3 protein: CASSLVSKAGAGNTIYF
CDR3 length: 15; V gene: TRBV20-1; clone size: -; J gene: TRBJ1-1; CDR3 protein: CSARTGTGSNTEAFF
CDR3 length: 11; V gene: TRBV28; clone size: many; J gene: TRBJ2-7; CDR3 protein: CASSSLYEQYF
CDR3 length: 14; V gene: TRBV24-1; clone size: many; J gene: TRBJ2-2; CDR3 protein: CATSGDPNTGELFF
CDR3 length: 14; V gene: TRBV6-6; clone size: many; J gene: TRBJ2-7; CDR3 protein: CASGGRDRDYEQYF
CDR3 length: 13; V gene: TRBV12-3/TRBV12-4; clone size: many; J gene: TRBJ2-1; CDR3 protein: CASSLLVYNEQFF
CDR3 length: 12; V gene: TRBV28; clone size: many; J gene: TRBJ1-5; CDR3 protein: CASGDRVQPQHF
CDR3 length: 16; V gene: TRBV18; clone size: many; J gene: TRBJ1-3; CDR3 protein: CASSPDGMSSGNTIYF
CDR3 length: 13; V gene: TRBV5-1; clone size: many; J gene: TRBJ2-1; CDR3 protein: CASSQTGLGEQFF
CDR3 length: 14; V gene: TRBV6-6; clone size: medium-sized; J gene: TRBJ1-6; CDR3 protein: CASVPGQYNSPLYF
CDR3 length: 12; V gene: TRBV29-1; clone size: many; J gene: TRBJ1-1; CDR3 protein: CSVSSGLLEAFF
CDR3 length: 21; V gene: TRBV12-3/TRBV12-4; clone size: many; J gene: TRBJ1-1; CDR3 protein: CASSFSLPGLLKMRLNTEAFF
CDR3 length: 13; V gene: TRBV15; clone size: many; J gene: TRBJ2-7; CDR3 protein: CASSLTGGNEQYF
CDR3 length: 13; V gene: TRBV28; clone size: many; J gene: TRBJ2-2; CDR3 protein: CASRPGPTGELFF
CDR3 length: 14; V gene: TRBV7-2; clone size: many; J gene: TRBJ1-4; CDR3 protein: CASSLETSAGKLFF
CDR3 length: 14; V gene: TRBV19; clone size: many; J gene: TRBJ1-1; CDR3 protein: CASSATGVLTEAFF
CDR3 length: 13; V gene: TRBV7-2; clone size: many; J gene: TRBJ2-7; CDR3 protein: CASSFGFTYEQYF
CDR3 length: 14; V gene: TRBV7-2; clone size: many; J gene: TRBJ1-5; CDR3 protein: CASSSGDRVQPQHF
CDR3 length: 15; V gene: TRBV28; clone size: few; J gene: TRBJ1-4; CDR3 protein: CASSALADYNEKLFF
CDR3 length: 13; V gene: TRBV10-3; clone size: few; J gene: TRBJ1-5; CDR3 protein: CAISPGEMAPQHF
CDR3 length: 14; V gene: TRBV6-5; clone size: many; J gene: TRBJ2-3; CDR3 protein: CASSSDTRTDTQYF
CDR3 length: 15; V gene: TRBV27; clone size: many; J gene: TRBJ1-2; CDR3 protein: CASSAPGTGYYGYTF
CDR3 length: 15; V gene: TRBV6-2/TRBV6-3; clone size: many; J gene: TRBJ2-2; CDR3 protein: CASKKTGANTGELFF